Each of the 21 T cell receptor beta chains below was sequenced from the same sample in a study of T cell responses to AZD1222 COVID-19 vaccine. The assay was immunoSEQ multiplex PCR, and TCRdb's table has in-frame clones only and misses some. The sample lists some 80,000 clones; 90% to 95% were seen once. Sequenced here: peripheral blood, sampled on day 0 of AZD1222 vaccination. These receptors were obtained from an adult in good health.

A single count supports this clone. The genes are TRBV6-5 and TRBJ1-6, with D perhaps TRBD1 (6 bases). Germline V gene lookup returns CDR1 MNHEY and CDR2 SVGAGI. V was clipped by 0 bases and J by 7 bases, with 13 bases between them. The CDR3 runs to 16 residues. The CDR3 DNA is TGTGCCAGCAGTTACTCGGCAGGGGTTCGGAATTCACCCCTCCACTTT. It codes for CASSYSAGVRNSPLHF.

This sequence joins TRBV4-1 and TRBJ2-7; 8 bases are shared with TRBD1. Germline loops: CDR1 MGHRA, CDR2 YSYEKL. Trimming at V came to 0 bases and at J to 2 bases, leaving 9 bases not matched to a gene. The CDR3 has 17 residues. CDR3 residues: CASSQDGDRLPTYEQYF. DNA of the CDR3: TGCGCCAGCAGCCAAGATGGGGACAGGCTTCCTACCTACGAGCAGTACTTC.

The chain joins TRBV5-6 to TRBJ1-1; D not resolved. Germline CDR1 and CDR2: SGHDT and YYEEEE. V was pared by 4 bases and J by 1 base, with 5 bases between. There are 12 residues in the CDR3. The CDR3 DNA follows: TGTGCCAGCAGCCACAGGAACACTGAAGCTTTCTTT. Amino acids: CASSHRNTEAFF.

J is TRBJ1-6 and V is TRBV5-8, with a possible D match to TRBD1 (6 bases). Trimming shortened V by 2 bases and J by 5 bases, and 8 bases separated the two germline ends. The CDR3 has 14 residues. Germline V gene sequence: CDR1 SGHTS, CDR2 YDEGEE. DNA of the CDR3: TGTGCCAGCAGCTTTGGACAGAATAATTCACCCCTCCACTTT. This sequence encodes CASSFGQNNSPLHF. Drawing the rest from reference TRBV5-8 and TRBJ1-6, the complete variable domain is EAGVTQSPTHLIKTRGQQATLRCSPISGHTSVYWYQQALGLGLQFLLWYDEGEERNRGNFPPRFSGRQFPNYSSELNVNALELEDSALYLCASSFGQNNSPLHFGNGTRLTVT.

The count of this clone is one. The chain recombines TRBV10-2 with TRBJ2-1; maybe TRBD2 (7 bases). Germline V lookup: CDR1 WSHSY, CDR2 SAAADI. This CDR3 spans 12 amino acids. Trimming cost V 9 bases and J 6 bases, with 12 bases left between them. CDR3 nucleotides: TGCGCCAGTGGGGGGGGCCTCAATGAGCAGTTCTTC. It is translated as CASGGGLNEQFF.

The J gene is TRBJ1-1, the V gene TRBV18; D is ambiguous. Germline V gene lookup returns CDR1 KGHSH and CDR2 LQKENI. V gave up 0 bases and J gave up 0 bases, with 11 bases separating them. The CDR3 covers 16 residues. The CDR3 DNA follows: TGTGCCAGCTCACCACCTAGGACCATAATGAACACTGAAGCTTTCTTT. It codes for CASSPPRTIMNTEAFF.

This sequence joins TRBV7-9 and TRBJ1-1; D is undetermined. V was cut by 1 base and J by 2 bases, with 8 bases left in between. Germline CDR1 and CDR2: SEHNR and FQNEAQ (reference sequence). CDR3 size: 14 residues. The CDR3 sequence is CASSLVASNTEAFF. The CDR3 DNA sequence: TGTGCCAGCAGCTTAGTTGCGTCAAACACTGAAGCTTTCTTT. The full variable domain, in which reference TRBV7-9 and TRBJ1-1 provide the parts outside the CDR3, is DTGVSQNPRHKITKRGQNVTFRCDPISEHNRLYWYRQTLGQGPEFLTYFQNEAQLEKSRLLSDRFSAERPKGSFSTLEIQRTEQGDSAMYLCASSLVASNTEAFFGQGTRLTVV.

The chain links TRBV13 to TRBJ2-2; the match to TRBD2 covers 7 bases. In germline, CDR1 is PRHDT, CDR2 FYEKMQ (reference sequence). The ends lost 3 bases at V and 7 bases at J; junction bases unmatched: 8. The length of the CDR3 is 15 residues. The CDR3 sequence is CASSFLGGGVGELFF. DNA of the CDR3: TGTGCCAGCAGCTTCCTTGGCGGGGGAGTCGGGGAGCTGTTTTTT.

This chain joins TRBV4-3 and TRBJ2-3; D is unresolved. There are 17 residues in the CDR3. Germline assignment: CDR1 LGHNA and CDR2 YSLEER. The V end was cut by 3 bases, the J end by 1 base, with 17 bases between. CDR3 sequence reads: CASSHIRAVSGTDTQYF. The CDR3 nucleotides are TGCGCCAGCAGCCATATTAGGGCCGTTTCCGGCACAGATACGCAGTATTTT.

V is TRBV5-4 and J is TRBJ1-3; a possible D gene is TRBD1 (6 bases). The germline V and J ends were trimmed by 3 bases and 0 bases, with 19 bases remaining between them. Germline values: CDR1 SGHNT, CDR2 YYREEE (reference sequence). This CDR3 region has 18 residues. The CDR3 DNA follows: TGTGCCAGCAGCTCCTCGATTGGAATACAGGGCTCTGGAAACACCATATATTTT. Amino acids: CASSSSIGIQGSGNTIYF. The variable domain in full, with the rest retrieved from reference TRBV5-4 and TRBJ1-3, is ETGVTQSPTHLIKTRGQQVTLRCSSQSGHNTVSWYQQALGQGPQFIFQYYREEENGRGNFPPRFSGLQFPNYSSELNVNALELDDSALYLCASSSSIGIQGSGNTIYFGEGSWLTVV.

The CDR3 is CASSGTGEAYEQYF. The CDR3 DNA sequence: TGTGCCAGTAGCGGGACAGGAGAAGCCTACGAGCAGTACTTC. The V call is TRBV19, the J call TRBJ2-7; TRBD1 aligns across 8 bases. The CDR3 runs to 14 residues. V was pared by 6 bases and J by 2 bases, with 6 bases of the junction left unmatched. Per the germline V gene, CDR1 is LNHDA and CDR2 is SQIVND (reference sequence).

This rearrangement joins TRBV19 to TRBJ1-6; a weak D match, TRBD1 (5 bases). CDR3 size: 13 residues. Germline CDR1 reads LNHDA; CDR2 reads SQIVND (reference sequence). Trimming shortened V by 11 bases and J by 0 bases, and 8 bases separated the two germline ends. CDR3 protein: CACGTSYNSPLHF. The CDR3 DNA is TGTGCCTGCGGGACCTCCTATAATTCACCCCTCCACTTT.

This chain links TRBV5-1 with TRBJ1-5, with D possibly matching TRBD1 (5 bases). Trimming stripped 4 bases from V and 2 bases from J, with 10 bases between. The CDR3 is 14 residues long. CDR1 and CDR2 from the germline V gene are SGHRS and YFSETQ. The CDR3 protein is CASSTGEGNQPQHF. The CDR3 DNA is TGCGCCAGCAGCACGGGGGAGGGCAATCAGCCCCAGCATTTT.

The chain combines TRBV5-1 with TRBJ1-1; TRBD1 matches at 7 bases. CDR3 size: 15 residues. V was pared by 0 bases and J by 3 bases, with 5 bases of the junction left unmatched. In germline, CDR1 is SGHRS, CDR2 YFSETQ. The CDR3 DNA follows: TGCGCCAGCAGCTTGGCGGCAGGGGGAGACACTGAAGCTTTCTTT. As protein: CASSLAAGGDTEAFF.

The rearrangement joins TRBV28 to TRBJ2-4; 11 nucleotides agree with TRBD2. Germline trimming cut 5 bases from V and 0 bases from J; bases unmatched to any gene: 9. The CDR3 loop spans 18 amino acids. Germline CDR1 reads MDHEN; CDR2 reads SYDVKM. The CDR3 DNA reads TGTGCCAGCAGTCTTCTAGCGGGGGGCGGATTAGCCAAAAACATTCAGTACTTC. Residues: CASSLLAGGGLAKNIQYF.

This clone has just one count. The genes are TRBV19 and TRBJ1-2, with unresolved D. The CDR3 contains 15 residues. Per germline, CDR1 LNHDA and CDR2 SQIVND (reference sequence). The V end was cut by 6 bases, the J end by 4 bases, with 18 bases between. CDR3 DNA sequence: TGTGCCAGTAGGGTGACGGTATCAACCTCCTATGGCTACACCTTC. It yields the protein CASRVTVSTSYGYTF.

The CDR3 DNA is TGTGCCAGCAGTCCCCAGCCCAGCTCCTACAATGAGCAGTTCTTC. Its translation: CASSPQPSSYNEQFF. V usage is TRBV9 and J usage is TRBJ2-1, with D uncertain. The CDR3 spans 15 residues. Trimming removed 5 bases at V and 0 bases at J, with 12 bases between. Germline V gene data show CDR1 as SGDLS and CDR2 as YYNGEE. The complete variable domain, with remaining parts taken from reference TRBV9 and TRBJ2-1, reads DSGVTQTPKHLITATGQRVTLRCSPRSGDLSVYWYQQSLDQGLQFLIQYYNGEERAKGNILERFSAQQFPDLHSELNLSSLELGDSALYFCASSPQPSSYNEQFFGPGTRLTVL.

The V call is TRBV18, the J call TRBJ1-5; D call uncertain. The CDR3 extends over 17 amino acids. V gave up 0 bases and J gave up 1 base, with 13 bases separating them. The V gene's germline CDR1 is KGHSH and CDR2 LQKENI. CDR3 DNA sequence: TGTGCCAGCTCACCACCGGGAATAGGAGCGAGCAATCAGCCCCAGCATTTT. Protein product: CASSPPGIGASNQPQHF.

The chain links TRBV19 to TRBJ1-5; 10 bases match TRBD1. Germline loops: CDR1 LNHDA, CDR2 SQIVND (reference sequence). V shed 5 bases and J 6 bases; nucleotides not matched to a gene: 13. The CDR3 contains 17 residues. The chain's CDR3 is CASSPPGGTGASQPQHF. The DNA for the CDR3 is TGTGCCAGTAGTCCTCCGGGGGGGACAGGGGCAAGTCAGCCCCAGCATTTT.

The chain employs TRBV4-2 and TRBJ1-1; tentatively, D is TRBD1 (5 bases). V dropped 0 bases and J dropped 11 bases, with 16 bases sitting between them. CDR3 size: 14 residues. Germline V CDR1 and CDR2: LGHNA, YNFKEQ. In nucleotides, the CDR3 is TGTGCCAGCAGCCAAGATGATGGGAGGGGACGGGCTTTCTTT. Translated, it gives CASSQDDGRGRAFF.

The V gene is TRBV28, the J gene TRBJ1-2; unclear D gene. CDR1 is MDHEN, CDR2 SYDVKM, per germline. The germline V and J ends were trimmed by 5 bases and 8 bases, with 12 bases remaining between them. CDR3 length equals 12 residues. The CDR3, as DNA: TGTGCCAGCAGTCGTGGGAACTCGGGCTACACCTTC. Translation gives CASSRGNSGYTF.